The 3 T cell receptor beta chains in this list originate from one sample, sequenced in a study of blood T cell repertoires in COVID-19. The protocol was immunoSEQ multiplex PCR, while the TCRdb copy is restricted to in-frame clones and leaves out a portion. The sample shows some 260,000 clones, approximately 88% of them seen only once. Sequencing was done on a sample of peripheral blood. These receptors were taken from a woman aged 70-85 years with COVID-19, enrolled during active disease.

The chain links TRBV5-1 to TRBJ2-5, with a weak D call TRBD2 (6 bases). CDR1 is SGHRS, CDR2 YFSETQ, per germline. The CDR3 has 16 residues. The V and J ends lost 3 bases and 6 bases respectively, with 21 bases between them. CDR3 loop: CASSSYPGDIAQTQYF. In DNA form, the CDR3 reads TGCGCCAGCAGCTCCTATCCGGGAGACATTGCCCAGACCCAGTACTTC.

The CDR3 loop is CASSKGQGKAKNIQYF. DNA for the CDR3: TGTGCCAGCAGCAAAGGGCAGGGAAAAGCCAAAAACATTCAGTACTTC. V is TRBV21-1 and J is TRBJ2-4; the tabulated D call, TRBD1, remains unverified against the DNA. TRBV21-1 is recorded as a pseudogene. The CDR3 extends over 16 amino acids.

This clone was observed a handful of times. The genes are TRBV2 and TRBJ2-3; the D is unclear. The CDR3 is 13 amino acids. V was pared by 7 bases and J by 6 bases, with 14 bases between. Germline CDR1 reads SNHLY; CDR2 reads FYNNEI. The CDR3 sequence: CASTTGLKDTQYF. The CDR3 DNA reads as TGTGCCAGCACCACGGGTCTCAAGGATACGCAGTATTTT.